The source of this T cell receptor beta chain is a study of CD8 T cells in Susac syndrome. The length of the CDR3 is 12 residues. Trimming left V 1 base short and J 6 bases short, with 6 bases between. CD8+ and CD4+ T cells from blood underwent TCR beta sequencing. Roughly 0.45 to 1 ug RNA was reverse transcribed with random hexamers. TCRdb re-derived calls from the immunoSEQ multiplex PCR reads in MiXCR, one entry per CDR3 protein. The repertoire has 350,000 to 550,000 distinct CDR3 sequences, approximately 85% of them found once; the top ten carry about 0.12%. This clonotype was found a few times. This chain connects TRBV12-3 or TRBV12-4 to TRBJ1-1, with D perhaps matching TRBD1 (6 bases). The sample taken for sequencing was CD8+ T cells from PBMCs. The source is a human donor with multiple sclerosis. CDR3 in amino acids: CASSLGQAEAFF. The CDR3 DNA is TGTGCCAGCAGTTTAGGACAGGCTGAAGCTTTCTTT.